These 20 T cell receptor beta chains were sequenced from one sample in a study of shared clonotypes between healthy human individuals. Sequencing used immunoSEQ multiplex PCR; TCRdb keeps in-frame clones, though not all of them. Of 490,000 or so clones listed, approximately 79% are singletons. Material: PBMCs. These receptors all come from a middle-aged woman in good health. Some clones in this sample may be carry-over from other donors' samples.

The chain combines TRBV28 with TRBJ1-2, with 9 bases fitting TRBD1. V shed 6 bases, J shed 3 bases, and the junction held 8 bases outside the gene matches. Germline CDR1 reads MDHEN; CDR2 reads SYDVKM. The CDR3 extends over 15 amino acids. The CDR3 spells CASSLGQGSYYGYTF. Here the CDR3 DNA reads TGTGCCAGCAGCTTAGGACAGGGGTCATACTATGGCTACACCTTC.

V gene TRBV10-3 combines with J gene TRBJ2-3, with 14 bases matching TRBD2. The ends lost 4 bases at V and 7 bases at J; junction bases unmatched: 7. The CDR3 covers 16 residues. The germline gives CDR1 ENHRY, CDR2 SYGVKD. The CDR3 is CAISAGTSGRVNTQYF. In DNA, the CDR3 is TGTGCCATCAGTGCTGGGACTAGCGGGAGAGTGAATACGCAGTATTTT.

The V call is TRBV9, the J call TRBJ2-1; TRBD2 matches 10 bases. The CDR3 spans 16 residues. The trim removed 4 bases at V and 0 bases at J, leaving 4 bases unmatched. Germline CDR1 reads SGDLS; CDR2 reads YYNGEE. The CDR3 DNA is TGTGCCAGCAGCCGAAGCGGGAGGGGCTCCTACAATGAGCAGTTCTTC. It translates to CASSRSGRGSYNEQFF.

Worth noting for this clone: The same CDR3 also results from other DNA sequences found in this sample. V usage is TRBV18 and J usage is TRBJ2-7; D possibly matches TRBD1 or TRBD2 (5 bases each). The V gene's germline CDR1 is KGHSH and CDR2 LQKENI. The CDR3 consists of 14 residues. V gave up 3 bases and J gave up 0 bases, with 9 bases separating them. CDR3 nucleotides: TGTGCCAGCTCACCGGGACGGAGCTCCTACGAGCAGTACTTC. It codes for CASSPGRSSYEQYF.

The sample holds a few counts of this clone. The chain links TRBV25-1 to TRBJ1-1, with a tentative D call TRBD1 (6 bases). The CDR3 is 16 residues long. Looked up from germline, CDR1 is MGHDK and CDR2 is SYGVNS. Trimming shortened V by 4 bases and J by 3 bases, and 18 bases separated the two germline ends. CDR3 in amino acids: CASSGGRGDGHTEAFF. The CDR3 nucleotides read TGTGCCAGCAGTGGTGGGAGGGGGGATGGGCACACTGAAGCTTTCTTT.

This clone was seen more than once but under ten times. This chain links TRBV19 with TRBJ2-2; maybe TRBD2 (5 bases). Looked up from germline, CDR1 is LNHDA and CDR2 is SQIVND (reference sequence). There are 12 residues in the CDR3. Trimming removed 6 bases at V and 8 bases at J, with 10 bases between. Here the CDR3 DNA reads TGTGCCAGTAGAGGAGGTCAAGGGGAGCTGTTTTTT. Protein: CASRGGQGELFF. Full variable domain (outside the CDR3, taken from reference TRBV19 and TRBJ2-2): DGGITQSPKYLFRKEGQNVTLSCEQNLNHDAMYWYRQDPGQGLRLIYYSQIVNDFQKGDIAEGYSVSREKKESFPLTVTSAQKNPTAFYLCASRGGQGELFFGEGSRLTVL.

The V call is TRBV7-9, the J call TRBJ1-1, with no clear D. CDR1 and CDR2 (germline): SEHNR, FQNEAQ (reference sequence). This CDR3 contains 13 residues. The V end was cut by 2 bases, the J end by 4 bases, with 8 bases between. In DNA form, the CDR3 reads TGTGCCAGCAGCTTATTCGGGGTCACTGAAGCTTTCTTT. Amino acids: CASSLFGVTEAFF.

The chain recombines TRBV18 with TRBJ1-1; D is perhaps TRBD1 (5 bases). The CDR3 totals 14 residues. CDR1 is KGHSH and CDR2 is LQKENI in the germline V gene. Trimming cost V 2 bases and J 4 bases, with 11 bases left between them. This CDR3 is CASSPEIRGTEAFF. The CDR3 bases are TGTGCCAGCTCACCAGAGATAAGGGGCACTGAAGCTTTCTTT. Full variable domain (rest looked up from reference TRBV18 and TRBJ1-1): NAGVMQNPRHLVRRRGQEARLRCSPMKGHSHVYWYRQLPEEGLKFMVYLQKENIIDESGMPKERFSAEFPKEGPSILRIQQVVRGDSAAYFCASSPEIRGTEAFFGQGTRLTVV.

The CDR3 coding sequence is TGTGCCAGCAGCTTAAACCGGCTGTCCAATGAGCAGTTCTTC. Translation: CASSLNRLSNEQFF. The chain couples TRBV7-3 to TRBJ2-1; no firm D call. The CDR3 is 14 amino acids. Germline values: CDR1 SGHTA, CDR2 FQGTGA. V was trimmed by 1 base and J by 6 bases, leaving 10 bases between them.

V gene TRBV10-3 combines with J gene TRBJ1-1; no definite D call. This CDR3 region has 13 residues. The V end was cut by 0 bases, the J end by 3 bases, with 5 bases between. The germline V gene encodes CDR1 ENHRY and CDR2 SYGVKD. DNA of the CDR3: TGTGCCATCAGTGAGTCGATTGACACTGAAGCTTTCTTT. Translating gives CAISESIDTEAFF.

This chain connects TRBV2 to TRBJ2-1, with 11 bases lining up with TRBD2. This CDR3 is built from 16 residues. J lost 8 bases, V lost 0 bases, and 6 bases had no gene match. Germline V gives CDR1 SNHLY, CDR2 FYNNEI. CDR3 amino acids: CASSEASLAGGYEQFF. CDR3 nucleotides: TGTGCCAGCAGTGAAGCGTCGCTAGCGGGAGGCTATGAGCAGTTCTTC.

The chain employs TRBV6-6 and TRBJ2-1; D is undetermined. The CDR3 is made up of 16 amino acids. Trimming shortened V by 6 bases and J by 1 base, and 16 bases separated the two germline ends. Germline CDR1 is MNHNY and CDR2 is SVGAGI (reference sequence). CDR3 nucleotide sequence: TGTGCCAGCAGCCGCACTTTCGACTTATCCTACAATGAGCAGTTCTTC. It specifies CASSRTFDLSYNEQFF.

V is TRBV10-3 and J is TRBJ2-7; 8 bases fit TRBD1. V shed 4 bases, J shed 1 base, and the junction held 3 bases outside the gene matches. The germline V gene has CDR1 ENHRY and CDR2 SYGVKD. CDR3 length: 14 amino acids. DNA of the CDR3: TGTGCCATCAGTGTAACAGGGGGTTCCTACGAGCAGTACTTC. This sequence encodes CAISVTGGSYEQYF.

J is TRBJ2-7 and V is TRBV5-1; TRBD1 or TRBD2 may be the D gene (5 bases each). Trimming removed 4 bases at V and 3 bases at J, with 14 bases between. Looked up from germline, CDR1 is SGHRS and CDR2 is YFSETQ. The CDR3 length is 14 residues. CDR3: CASSAAGTGYEQYF. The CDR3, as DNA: TGCGCCAGCAGCGCCGCCGGGACCGGCTACGAGCAGTACTTC.

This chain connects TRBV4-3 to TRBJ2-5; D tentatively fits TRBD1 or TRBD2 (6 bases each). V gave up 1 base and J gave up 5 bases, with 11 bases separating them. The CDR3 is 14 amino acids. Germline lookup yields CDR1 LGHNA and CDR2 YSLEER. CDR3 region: CASSQATGTETQYF. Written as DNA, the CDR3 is TGCGCCAGCAGCCAAGCAACAGGGACTGAGACCCAGTACTTC.

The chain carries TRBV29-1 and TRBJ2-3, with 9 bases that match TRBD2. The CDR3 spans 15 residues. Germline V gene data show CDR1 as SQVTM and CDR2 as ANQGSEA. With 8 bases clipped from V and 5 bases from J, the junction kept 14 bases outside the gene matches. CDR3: CSLPLVAGVLDTQYF. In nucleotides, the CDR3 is TGCAGCCTCCCCTTGGTAGCGGGAGTTTTAGATACGCAGTATTTT.

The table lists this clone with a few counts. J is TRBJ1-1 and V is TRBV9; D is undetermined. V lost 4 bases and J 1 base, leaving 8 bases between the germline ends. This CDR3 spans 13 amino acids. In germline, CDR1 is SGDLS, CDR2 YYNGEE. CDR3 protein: CASSPLTNTEAFF. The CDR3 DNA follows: TGTGCCAGCAGCCCTCTTACGAACACTGAAGCTTTCTTT.

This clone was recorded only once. CDR3 residues: CASSRREGTGELFF. In DNA form, the CDR3 reads TGTGCCAGCAGTAGACGCGAAGGCACCGGGGAGCTGTTTTTT. The chain combines TRBV27 with TRBJ2-2, with D unclear. CDR1 MNHEY and CDR2 SMNVEV come from the germline V gene (reference sequence). The CDR3 has 14 residues. V dropped 5 bases and J dropped 4 bases, with 11 bases sitting between them.

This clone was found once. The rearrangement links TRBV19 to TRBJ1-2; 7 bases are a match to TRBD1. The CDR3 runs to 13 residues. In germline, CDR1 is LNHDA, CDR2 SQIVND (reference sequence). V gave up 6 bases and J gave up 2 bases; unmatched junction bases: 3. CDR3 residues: CASRVQGNYGYTF. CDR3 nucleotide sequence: TGTGCCAGTAGGGTACAGGGGAACTATGGCTACACCTTC.

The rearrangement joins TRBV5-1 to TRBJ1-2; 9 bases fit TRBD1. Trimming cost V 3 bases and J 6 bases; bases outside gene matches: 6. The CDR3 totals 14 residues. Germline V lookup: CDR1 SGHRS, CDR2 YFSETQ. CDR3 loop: CASSSGTGMDGYTF. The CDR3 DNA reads TGCGCCAGCAGCTCCGGGACAGGGATGGATGGCTACACCTTC.